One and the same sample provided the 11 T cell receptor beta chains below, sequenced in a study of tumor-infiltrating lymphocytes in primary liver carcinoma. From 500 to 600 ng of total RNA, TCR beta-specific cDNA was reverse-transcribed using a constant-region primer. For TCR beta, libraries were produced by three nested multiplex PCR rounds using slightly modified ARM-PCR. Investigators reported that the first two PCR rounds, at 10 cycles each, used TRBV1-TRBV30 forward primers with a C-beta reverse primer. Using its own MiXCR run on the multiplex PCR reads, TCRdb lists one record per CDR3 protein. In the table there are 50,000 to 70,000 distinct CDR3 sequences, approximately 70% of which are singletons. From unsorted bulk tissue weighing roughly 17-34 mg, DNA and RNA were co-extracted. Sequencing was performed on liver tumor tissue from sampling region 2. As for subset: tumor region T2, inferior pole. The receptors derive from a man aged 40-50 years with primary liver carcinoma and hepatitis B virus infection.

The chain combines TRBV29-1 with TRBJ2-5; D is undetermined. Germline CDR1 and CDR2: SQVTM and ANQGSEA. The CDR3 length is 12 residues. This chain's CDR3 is CCIAANQETQYF. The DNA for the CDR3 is TGCTGCATTGCGGCGAACCAAGAGACCCAGTACTTC.

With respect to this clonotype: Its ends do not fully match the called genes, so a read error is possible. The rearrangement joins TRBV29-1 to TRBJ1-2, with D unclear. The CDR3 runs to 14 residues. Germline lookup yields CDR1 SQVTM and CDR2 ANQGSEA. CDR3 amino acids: CSVEGLGSNYVYTF. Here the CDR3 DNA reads TGCAGCGTTGAAGGGTTAGGGAGTAACTATGTCTACACCTTC.

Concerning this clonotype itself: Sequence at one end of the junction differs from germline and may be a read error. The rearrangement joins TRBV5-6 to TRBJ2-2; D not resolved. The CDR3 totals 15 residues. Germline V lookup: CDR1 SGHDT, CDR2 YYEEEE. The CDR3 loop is CVSSSGSEVTGELFF. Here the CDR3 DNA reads TGTGTCAGCAGCTCCGGGTCAGAGGTGACCGGGGAGCTGTTTTTT.

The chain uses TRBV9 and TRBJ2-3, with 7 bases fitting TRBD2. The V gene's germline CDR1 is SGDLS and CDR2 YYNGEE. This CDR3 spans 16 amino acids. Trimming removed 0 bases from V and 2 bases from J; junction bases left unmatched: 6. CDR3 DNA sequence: TGTGCCAGCAGCGTAGGGGGGGGAAGGAACACAGATACGCAGTATTTT. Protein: CASSVGGGRNTDTQYF.

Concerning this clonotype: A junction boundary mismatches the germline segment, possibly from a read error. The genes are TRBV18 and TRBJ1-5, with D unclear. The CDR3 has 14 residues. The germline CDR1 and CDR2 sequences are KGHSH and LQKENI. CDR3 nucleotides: TGTGCCAGCTCACCTTCAGAGTACAATCAGTCCCAGCATTTT. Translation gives CASSPSEYNQSQHF.

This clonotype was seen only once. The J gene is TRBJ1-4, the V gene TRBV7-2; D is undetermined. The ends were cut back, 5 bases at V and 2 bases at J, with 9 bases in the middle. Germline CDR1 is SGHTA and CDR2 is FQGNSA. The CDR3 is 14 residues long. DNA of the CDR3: TGTGCCAGCAGCCGTAGTACGACTAATGAAAAACTGTTTTTT. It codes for CASSRSTTNEKLFF.

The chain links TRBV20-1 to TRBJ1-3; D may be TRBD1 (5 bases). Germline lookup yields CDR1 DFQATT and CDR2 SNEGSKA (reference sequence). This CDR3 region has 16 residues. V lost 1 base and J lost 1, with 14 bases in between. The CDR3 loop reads CSARGQPPFSGNTIYF. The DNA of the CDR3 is TGCAGTGCTAGAGGACAGCCTCCCTTTTCTGGAAACACCATATATTTT.

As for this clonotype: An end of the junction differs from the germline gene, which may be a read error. CDR3 amino acids: CVSSLIPGGGRETQYF. CDR3 DNA sequence: TGTGTCAGCAGCCTAATTCCTGGCGGGGGGAGAGAGACCCAGTACTTC. The V and J genes are TRBV11-2 and TRBJ2-5; 8 bases fit TRBD2. The CDR3 consists of 16 residues. The germline V gene encodes CDR1 SGHAT and CDR2 FQNNGV. Combining the CDR3 with reference TRBV11-2 and TRBJ2-5 gives the whole variable domain EAGVAQSPRYKIIEKRQSVAFWCNPISGHATLYWYQQILGQGPKLLIQFQNNGVVDDSQLPKDRFSAERLKGVDSTLKIQPAKLEDSAVYLCVSSLIPGGGRETQYFGPGTRLLVL.

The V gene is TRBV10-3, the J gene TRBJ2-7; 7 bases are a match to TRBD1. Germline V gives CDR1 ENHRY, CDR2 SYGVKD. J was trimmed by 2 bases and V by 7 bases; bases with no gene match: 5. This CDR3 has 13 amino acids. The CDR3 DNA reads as TGTGCCATCAAAGAGGGGGCTCCCTACGAGCAGTACTTC. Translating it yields CAIKEGAPYEQYF.

CDR3 in DNA: TGTGCCAGCGAATCCGGGACAGGGCACACCGGGGAGCCATTTTTT. This translates into CASESGTGHTGEPFF. J is TRBJ2-2 and V is TRBV6-2 or TRBV6-3; TRBD1 aligns across 9 bases. CDR1 and CDR2 from the germline V gene are MNHEY and SVGEGT. The V gene end was trimmed by 8 bases and the J gene end by 17 bases; junction bases not matched to a gene: 21. This CDR3 is built from 15 residues.

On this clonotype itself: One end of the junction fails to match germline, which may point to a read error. This CDR3 is CASSSLPEAGPYEEYF. The CDR3 nucleotides are TGTGCCAGCAGCTCCCTCCCCGAGGCTGGGCCCTACGAGGAGTACTTC. The chain combines TRBV7-9 with TRBJ2-7; D remains ambiguous. Germline V gene sequence: CDR1 SEHNR, CDR2 FQNEAQ (reference sequence). This CDR3 is 16 amino acids long.